These 12 T cell receptor beta chains share one sample of origin, sequenced in a study of patients and donors after allogeneic stem cell transplantation (dated by TCRdb to 2018 to 2021). Receptors were amplified or captured by RT-PCR. Sequenced on a NextSeq 550. TCRdb reanalyzed the raw reads on its own, using fastp at Q25 for trimming and MiXCR for clone calling, and kept in-frame beta chains. Every distinct CDR3 protein forms one entry, paired with its most common genes and DNA. The sample table records hundreds of thousands of distinct CDR3 sequences; 16% of these occur just once. The ten largest account for roughly 7.2% of the sample. Source material: blood, either unsorted or a sorted T cell fraction (not recorded which). The receptors derive from a human donor who was either an allogeneic HSCT recipient or a stem cell or donor lymphocyte infusion donor (not recorded which). It is not recorded whose cells these are; they may come from a transplant donor.

This clonotype was detected ten times or more. The germline gene is not matched at one end of the junction; a read error may be the cause. CDR3 residues: CASSLVSSGANVLTF. The CDR3 region has the DNA TGCGCCAGCAGCTTGGTCAGCTCTGGGGCCAACGTCCTGACTTTC. The V and J genes are TRBV7-9 and TRBJ2-6; unclear D gene. This CDR3 has 15 amino acids. Germline-derived CDR1 and CDR2 are SEHNR and FQNEAQ (reference sequence).

The sample holds a few counts of this clonotype. The chain joins TRBV3-1 to TRBJ1-5; D is possibly TRBD1 (6 bases). The CDR3 extends over 17 amino acids. The V and J ends lost 3 bases and 5 bases respectively, with 20 bases between them. In germline, CDR1 is LGHDT, CDR2 YNNKEL (reference sequence). CDR3 sequence reads: CASSQSTGTTYYQPQHF. The CDR3 DNA follows: TGTGCCAGCAGCCAGTCCACCGGGACAACATACTATCAGCCCCAGCATTTT.

The CDR3 nucleotides are TGTGCCAGCAGTGAAAGGGGCGGCGAGCAGTACTTC. This sequence encodes CASSERGGEQYF. The chain has TRBV2 and TRBJ2-7; D possibly corresponds to TRBD1 (5 bases). The ends were cut back, 2 bases at V and 6 bases at J, with 8 bases in the middle. Germline V gene lookup returns CDR1 SNHLY and CDR2 FYNNEI. The CDR3 has 12 residues. The variable domain in full, with the rest retrieved from reference TRBV2 and TRBJ2-7, is EPEVTQTPSHQVTQMGQEVILRCVPISNHLYFYWYRQILGQKVEFLVSFYNNEISEKSEIFDDQFSVERPDGSNFTLKIRSTKLEDSAMYFCASSERGGEQYFGPGTRLTVT.

This chain joins TRBV6-2 or TRBV6-3 and TRBJ2-7; D gene uncertain. V lost 8 bases to trimming and J lost 3 bases, with 17 bases between them. CDR1 and CDR2 (germline): MNHEY, SVGEGT. This CDR3 has 14 amino acids. CDR3 nucleotide sequence: TGTGCCAGCTCCCCTATAAGGCGGAGCTACGAGCAGTACTTC. This codes for CASSPIRRSYEQYF.

The chain is built from TRBV24-1 and TRBJ2-3; no clear D gene. CDR3 size: 15 residues. V gave up 3 bases and J gave up 3 bases, with 12 bases separating them. Germline V lookup: CDR1 KGHDR, CDR2 SFDVKD. In DNA, the CDR3 is TGTGCCACCAGTGATCCGACCCCCTCGACAGATACGCAGTATTTT. This sequence encodes CATSDPTPSTDTQYF.

This clonotype was detected many times. The chain carries TRBV7-8 and TRBJ1-5; a possible D gene is TRBD1 (6 bases). Germline V CDR1 and CDR2: SGHVS, FQNEAQ. The V end lost 3 bases, the J end lost 4 bases, and 13 bases lay between the germline ends. The CDR3 totals 15 residues. The CDR3 DNA reads TGTGCCAGCAGCTTGGGTCCACAGGGAAATCAGCCCCAGCATTTT. Encoded protein: CASSLGPQGNQPQHF.

This clonotype was seen a handful of times. The gene calls are TRBV18 and TRBJ2-3; D assignment may be TRBD1 or TRBD2 (5 bases each). CDR1 and CDR2 (germline): KGHSH, LQKENI. The CDR3 spans 16 residues. V lost 3 bases, J lost 1 base, and 14 bases lay in between. The CDR3, as DNA: TGTGCCAGCTCACCTTTGGCCGTGGGACGCACAGATACGCAGTATTTT. This encodes CASSPLAVGRTDTQYF.

Ten or more counts support this clonotype. The CDR3 is CASSLGADTQYF. The CDR3 DNA reads as TGTGCCAGCAGCCTGGGGGCAGATACGCAGTATTTT. The chain carries TRBV7-9 and TRBJ2-3; D possibly uses TRBD1 or TRBD2 (5 bases each). Per germline, CDR1 SEHNR and CDR2 FQNEAQ (reference sequence). The CDR3 has 12 amino acids. The V end lost 5 bases, the J end lost 4 bases, and 7 bases lay between the germline ends.

This clonotype has a handful of counts. The rearrangement uses TRBV7-2 and TRBJ1-2, with D unresolved. The CDR3 extends over 14 amino acids. V was pared by 5 bases and J by 8 bases, with 18 bases between. Germline V CDR1 and CDR2: SGHTA, FQGNSA. The DNA of the CDR3 is TGTGCCAGCAGCCCGAGGACCCCATTTAGGGGCTACACCTTC. It encodes CASSPRTPFRGYTF. Full variable domain (outside the CDR3, taken from reference TRBV7-2 and TRBJ1-2): GAGVSQSPSNKVTEKGKDVELRCDPISGHTALYWYRQSLGQGLEFLIYFQGNSAPDKSGLPSDRFSAERTGGSVSTLTIQRTQQEDSAVYLCASSPRTPFRGYTFGSGTRLTVV.

The V gene is TRBV18, the J gene TRBJ2-1; the D is unclear. Germline CDR1 KGHSH, CDR2 LQKENI. This CDR3 region has 12 residues. Deletions cut 8 bases from V and 5 bases from J, with 10 bases between. In nucleotides, the CDR3 is TGTGCCAGCGCCAACCGGGACAATGAGCAGTTCTTC. This sequence encodes CASANRDNEQFF.

This clonotype occurred many times. The chain links TRBV4-2 to TRBJ2-7; D is unclear. CDR3 length: 17 amino acids. Germline lookup yields CDR1 LGHNA and CDR2 YNFKEQ. V dropped 0 bases and J dropped 2 bases, with 17 bases sitting between them. Written as DNA, the CDR3 is TGTGCCAGCAGCCAAGATCTTGAGTGGAAGCCCACCTACGAGCAGTACTTC. It translates to CASSQDLEWKPTYEQYF.

There are many counts of this clonotype. The chain recombines TRBV10-3 with TRBJ2-7; weak D call: TRBD1 (6 bases). CDR1 is ENHRY, CDR2 SYGVKD, per germline. Trimming pared 7 bases from V and 2 bases from J, leaving 12 bases between. The CDR3 runs to 13 residues. CDR3 residues: CAITDSLTYEQYF. CDR3 in DNA: TGTGCCATCACGGACAGCTTGACCTACGAGCAGTACTTC.